This TCR beta chain was found in a study of T cell responses to AZD1222 COVID-19 vaccine. From germline, CDR1 is GTSNPN and CDR2 SVGIG (reference sequence). The CDR3 covers 14 residues. V shed 3 bases, J shed 7 bases, and the junction held 8 bases outside the gene matches. Sequencing used immunoSEQ multiplex PCR; TCRdb keeps in-frame clones, though not all of them. The sample includes 120,000 to 150,000 clones, 85% to 90% of them seen just once. V gene TRBV30 combines with J gene TRBJ1-5; 8 nucleotides match TRBD1. This TCR was recovered from an adult who received the AZD1222 COVID-19 vaccine. The starting material was peripheral blood, obtained 28 days after the second AZD1222 dose. CDR3 sequence reads: CAWSLGQGWQPQHF. The CDR3 DNA is TGTGCCTGGAGCCTCGGACAGGGATGGCAGCCCCAGCATTTT.